One sample yielded the 18 T cell receptor beta chains listed below, sequenced in a study of OX40 agonist ivuxolimab in advanced cancers. Library prep was done by the immunoSEQ multiplex PCR assay. In TCRdb, the immuneACCESS table is reduced to in-frame sequences with V and J assigned. These tables do not hold every clone; where another copy was compared, an unresolved V gene accounts for under half, and the others remain unexplained. Within this sample are over 50,000 clones, with about 87% of them counted one time only. Jointly, the top ten make up 1.9% of the sample. The specimen comprised CD4+ or CD8+ T cells sorted from blood, sampled in a trial of the OX40 agonist ivuxolimab. The receptors were sampled from an adult with an advanced solid tumor such as melanoma, head and neck, liver or kidney cancer.

The rearrangement joins TRBV28 to TRBJ1-5, with D tentatively TRBD1 (5 bases). The CDR3 totals 14 residues. V lost 8 bases and J 4 bases, leaving 15 bases between the germline ends. Germline V lookup: CDR1 MDHEN, CDR2 SYDVKM. In nucleotides, the CDR3 is TGTGCCAGCTCTCCGGGACCCGCTAATCAGCCCCAGCATTTT. It specifies CASSPGPANQPQHF.

This clone appeared a few times. This chain joins TRBV14 and TRBJ2-3; 7 bases agree with TRBD2. V lost 3 bases, J lost 7 bases, and 7 bases stayed unmatched. CDR1 SGHDN and CDR2 FVKESK come from the germline V gene. The CDR3 extends over 14 amino acids. CDR3 in amino acids: CASSHRSGGHTQYF. In nucleotides, the CDR3 is TGTGCCAGCAGCCATAGATCGGGGGGTCATACGCAGTATTTT.

The V gene is TRBV18, the J gene TRBJ1-1; D possibly corresponds to TRBD1 (6 bases). Trimming cost V 2 bases and J 4 bases, with 11 bases left between them. CDR1 KGHSH and CDR2 LQKENI come from the germline V gene. The CDR3 has 14 residues. The CDR3 is CASSPAQGSTEAFF. The CDR3 bases are TGTGCCAGCTCACCAGCACAGGGCTCCACTGAAGCTTTCTTT. Together with reference TRBV18 and TRBJ1-1, the CDR3 gives the full variable domain: NAGVMQNPRHLVRRRGQEARLRCSPMKGHSHVYWYRQLPEEGLKFMVYLQKENIIDESGMPKERFSAEFPKEGPSILRIQQVVRGDSAAYFCASSPAQGSTEAFFGQGTRLTVV.

The chain couples TRBV18 to TRBJ2-2; 7 nucleotides agree with TRBD1. Germline V gives CDR1 KGHSH, CDR2 LQKENI. The CDR3 covers 16 residues. The V gene end was trimmed by 1 base and the J gene end by 1 base; junction bases not matched to a gene: 3. CDR3 bases: TGTGCCAGCTCACCACGGGGGACAGAGAACACCGGGGAGCTGTTTTTT. It encodes CASSPRGTENTGELFF.

The chain joins TRBV19 to TRBJ2-5, with D hard to call. The CDR3 totals 13 residues. Trimming took off 5 bases at V and 6 bases at J, with 13 bases between the two ends. Germline V gives CDR1 LNHDA, CDR2 SQIVND (reference sequence). CDR3 DNA: TGTGCCAGTAGTCAGGACCGCTTTAAGACCCAGTACTTC. Translated: CASSQDRFKTQYF.

This sequence joins TRBV6-6 and TRBJ2-7; D is undetermined. Trimming stripped 6 bases from V and 5 bases from J, with 17 bases between. This CDR3 has 14 amino acids. Looked up from germline, CDR1 is MNHNY and CDR2 is SVGAGI (reference sequence). CDR3 sequence reads: CASSLSDKIHEQYF. Written as DNA, the CDR3 is TGTGCCAGCAGCCTCTCCGACAAAATCCACGAGCAGTACTTC.

This clone has a handful of counts. The V call is TRBV28, the J call TRBJ1-1; 7 nucleotides align to TRBD1. The CDR3 runs 16 residues. The V and J ends lost 3 bases and 1 base, in that order; junction bases with no gene match: 8. CDR1 and CDR2 (germline): MDHEN, SYDVKM. The CDR3 here is CASSLSRGQRNTEAFF. For the CDR3, the DNA is TGTGCCAGCAGTTTGTCTAGGGGGCAGCGGAACACTGAAGCTTTCTTT.

This chain links TRBV28 with TRBJ2-5, with D possibly TRBD1 on 6 matching bases. The J call is doubtful: the DNA matches TRBJ2-7 better. Germline values: CDR1 MDHEN, CDR2 SYDVKM. The CDR3 contains 13 residues. CDR3 in DNA: TGTGCCAGCAGTTGGCAGGGGATCTACGAGCAGTACTTC. Protein sequence: CASSWQGIYEQYF.

In DNA, the CDR3 is TGTGCCAGCAGCGGTACAGGGCGCGATCAGCCCCAGCATTTT. This gives the protein CASSGTGRDQPQHF. The chain is built from TRBV7-8 and TRBJ1-5; maybe TRBD1 (6 bases). The CDR3 is made up of 14 amino acids. Germline V lookup: CDR1 SGHVS, CDR2 FQNEAQ. Trimming shortened V by 5 bases and J by 5 bases, and 13 bases separated the two germline ends.

A few counts support this clone. The chain uses TRBV11-3 and TRBJ2-7; D gene unclear. Germline CDR1 and CDR2: SGHNT and YENEEA. V was cut by 5 bases and J by 0 bases, with 8 bases left in between. CDR3 length: 13 amino acids. CDR3 amino acids: CASSGPDSYEQYF. The CDR3, as DNA: TGTGCCAGCAGCGGTCCGGACTCCTACGAGCAGTACTTC. The full variable domain, rest sourced from reference TRBV11-3 and TRBJ2-7, is EAGVVQSPRYKIIEKKQPVAFWCNPISGHNTLYWYLQNLGQGPELLIRYENEEAVDDSQLPKDRFSAERLKGVDSTLKIQPAELGDSAVYLCASSGPDSYEQYFGPGTRLTVT.

The chain is built from TRBV30 and TRBJ1-4, with 8 bases fitting TRBD1. There are 15 residues in the CDR3. With 0 bases clipped from V and 5 bases from J, the junction kept 5 bases outside the gene matches. Germline V gene lookup returns CDR1 GTSNPN and CDR2 SVGIG (reference sequence). CDR3 DNA: TGTGCCTGGAGTGTCATGACAGGGGAAAATGAAAAACTGTTTTTT. Its protein product is CAWSVMTGENEKLFF.

This chain links TRBV18 with TRBJ2-5; TRBD1 agrees at 9 bases. The CDR3 totals 13 residues. CDR1 and CDR2 from the germline V gene are KGHSH and LQKENI. V lost 4 bases and J lost 5; bases outside the gene matches: 2. The DNA for the CDR3 is TGTGCCAGCTCACTCGGACAGGGGGAGACCCAGTACTTC. Encoded protein: CASSLGQGETQYF.

The genes are TRBV6-5 and TRBJ1-1; the D gene is possibly TRBD1 (5 bases). Germline V gene data show CDR1 as MNHEY and CDR2 as SVGAGI. CDR3 length: 14 amino acids. Between the trimmed V and J ends, which lost 7 bases and 1 base, there was a span of 13 bases. CDR3 in DNA: TGTGCCAGCACCAGGGACTCCAAGAACACTGAAGCTTTCTTT. This translates into CASTRDSKNTEAFF.

V gene TRBV28 combines with J gene TRBJ1-2, with a possible D match to TRBD1 (6 bases). The CDR3 extends over 15 amino acids. Trimming took off 5 bases at V and 4 bases at J, with 17 bases between the two ends. Germline V CDR1 and CDR2: MDHEN, SYDVKM. This CDR3 is CASSLGPDRPYGYTF. Here the CDR3 DNA reads TGTGCCAGCAGTCTAGGACCCGACAGGCCCTATGGCTACACCTTC.

The V call is TRBV21-1, the J call TRBJ2-3; TRBD2 reflects the table's D call only, with no check against the DNA. TRBV21-1 is a pseudogene segment. This CDR3 contains 16 residues. CDR3: CASSKVGEEGTDTQYF. DNA of the CDR3: TGTGCCAGCAGCAAGGTGGGAGAGGAGGGGACAGATACGCAGTATTTT.

The gene calls are TRBV7-8 and TRBJ1-2, with 8 bases fitting TRBD1. After removal of 5 bases from V and 4 bases from J, the junction contained 6 bases not matched to a gene. The germline V gene has CDR1 SGHVS and CDR2 FQNEAQ. CDR3 size: 14 residues. The CDR3, as DNA: TGTGCCAGCAGCAGCGGACAGGGATTCTATGGCTACACCTTC. This codes for CASSSGQGFYGYTF.

The rearrangement uses TRBV27 and TRBJ1-1; TRBD1 agrees at 7 bases. Germline V gene data show CDR1 as MNHEY and CDR2 as SMNVEV (reference sequence). After removal of 3 bases from V and 1 base from J, the junction contained 2 bases not matched to a gene. The CDR3 has 14 residues. This CDR3 reads CASSFRTGNTEAFF. The CDR3, as DNA: TGTGCCAGCAGTTTCCGGACAGGGAACACTGAAGCTTTCTTT.

This clone was found once. V and J are TRBV13 and TRBJ2-7; unclear D gene. V was trimmed by 1 base and J by 2 bases, leaving 9 bases between them. The CDR3 has 14 residues. The germline V gene has CDR1 PRHDT and CDR2 FYEKMQ (reference sequence). CDR3 protein: CASSLDSHTYEQYF. The CDR3 DNA reads TGTGCCAGCAGCTTAGATAGCCACACCTACGAGCAGTACTTC.